This T cell receptor beta chain originates from a study of blood T cell repertoires in COVID-19 (dated by TCRdb to 2020 to 2021). In the study overall: Samples from collaborators originated in the United States, Italy and Spain and spanned both the acute and convalescent phases of COVID-19. The prospective study material was composed of cDNA or gDNA derived from T cells, B-cell-depleted T cells, or PBMCs. Deeply sampled blood TCRbeta repertoires from subjects exposed to, actively infected with, or recovered from COVID-19 were included in the dataset. The repertoires were released in a freely available public database intended as a resource for research on the immune response to SARS-CoV-2. Where available, HLA class I and class II types were obtained from metadata supplied by the sample provider rather than from assay-based typing. Nearly every sample came with metadata listing a de-identified subject ID, COVID-19 status, age in years and sex. The samples were drawn from the first 160 participants of the ongoing ImmuneRACE study and from some 1,300 subjects provided by 6 global collaborators. Overall study results and their limits: The quantity of clinical and demographic metadata differed by source and by participant and was supplied without curation.

The immunoSEQ Assay, a bias-controlled multiplex PCR, was used to amplify TCRbeta CDR3 regions from genomic DNA. The original pipeline was this. Within the assay, amplification of reference gene primers was used to estimate how many nucleated cells each sample contained. To quantify the absolute abundance of each unique TCRbeta CDR3 rearrangement, sequence reads were collapsed and filtered. For each sample, productive Simpson clonality was calculated as the square root of Simpson's diversity index over productive rearrangements. TCRdb provides this immuneACCESS table in a form limited to in-frame rearrangements. Some clones are lacking; in checked studies, under half of them reflect an unresolved V gene, and why the rest are absent is not known. V and J calls and clone size follow that table, whereas D and trimming were derived from the DNA. Recorded for this sample are 220,000 or so clones; roughly 75% of them occurred a single time. The top ten clonotypes cover around 5.1% of the sample.

Collaborating institutions collected whole blood in K2EDTA tubes following their own protocols. For TCRbeta analysis, collaborators shipped samples in one of three forms: frozen whole blood, isolated PBMCs, or DNA extracted from either of those sample types. The germline V gene supplies CDR1 MDHEN and CDR2 SYDVKM. The CDR3 contains 14 residues, cysteine and phenylalanine counted. Of all the DNA, just the CDR3 is kept, 42 bases in frame from base 1. V is cut by 8 bases and J by 0 bases, and the space between the germline ends is 11 bases. About this clone itself: The clone's antigen remains unknown. There are no base qualities to consult, and no much larger clone falls within one base.

The V and J segments used are TRBV28 and TRBJ1-5; 6 matching bases give a weak D call of TRBD1. This receptor was identified in a woman aged 70 to 79 with acute or convalescent COVID-19. The material sequenced was peripheral blood. This receptor carries the CDR3 CASRLQGSNQPQHF. Here is the DNA: TGTGCCAGCCGCCTACAGGGTAGCAATCAGCCCCAGCATTTT.